Below are 16 T cell receptor beta chains sequenced from a single sample in a study of T cells after yellow fever vaccination. TCRdb processed the 5' RACE reads anew with MiXCR; each CDR3 protein has one entry. The profile covers 550,000 or so distinct CDR3 sequences, with over 15% appearing a single time and 13% to 15% taken by the ten largest. Specimen: PBMCs, collected 15 days after the yellow fever booster vaccination. The source of these receptors is a man under 40 who received the YFV17D yellow fever vaccine.

This clonotype has a handful of counts. The chain combines TRBV28 with TRBJ2-3; the match to TRBD2 covers 9 bases. This CDR3 is 17 amino acids long. Germline assignment: CDR1 MDHEN and CDR2 SYDVKM. With V trimmed by 1 base and J by 5 bases, 10 bases remained unmatched. The CDR3 here is CASSLLGGRARGDTQYF. The CDR3 coding sequence is TGTGCCAGCAGTTTATTAGGCGGGAGGGCCAGAGGAGATACGCAGTATTTT.

This clonotype has just a few counts. The gene calls are TRBV7-2 and TRBJ2-1; TRBD2 matches 9 bases. CDR1 and CDR2 from the germline V gene are SGHTA and FQGNSA. J gave up 13 bases and V 3 bases, and 4 bases lay outside the gene matches. This CDR3 region has 12 residues. For the CDR3, the DNA is TGTGCCAGCAGCTTTTTAGCGGGAGATCAGTTCTTC. Translated, it gives CASSFLAGDQFF.

V and J are TRBV7-2 and TRBJ2-4; 14 nucleotides match TRBD2. The CDR3 sequence is 15 residues long. Per the germline V gene, CDR1 is SGHTA and CDR2 is FQGNSA. V shed 5 bases and J 8 bases; nucleotides not matched to a gene: 5. The CDR3 loop reads CASSPGLAGVDIQYF. CDR3 bases: TGTGCCAGCAGCCCGGGACTAGCGGGAGTTGACATTCAGTACTTC.

The genes are TRBV27 and TRBJ1-2; 8 bases agree with TRBD1. V lost 2 bases and J lost 4; bases outside the gene matches: 12. Germline V gene sequence: CDR1 MNHEY, CDR2 SMNVEV (reference sequence). This CDR3 has 17 residues. CDR3 DNA: TGTGCCAGCAGTTTAACAGGCAGGGGGCGCCGGGGCTATGGCTACACCTTC. Protein: CASSLTGRGRRGYGYTF.

In this sample, this clonotype turned up a few times. The V call is TRBV7-9, the J call TRBJ2-5; D is unresolved. Germline loops: CDR1 SEHNR, CDR2 FQNEAQ (reference sequence). The CDR3 loop spans 14 amino acids. V lost 1 base and J 4 bases, leaving 10 bases between the germline ends. The CDR3 coding sequence is TGTGCCAGCAGCTTAGTACAGTCTCCAGAGACCCAGTACTTC. It codes for CASSLVQSPETQYF.

This rearrangement joins TRBV27 to TRBJ2-2, with D tentatively TRBD1 (7 bases). Germline CDR1 is MNHEY and CDR2 is SMNVEV (reference sequence). The CDR3 runs to 19 residues. With 3 bases removed from V and 6 bases from J, the gap between germline ends came to 26 bases. Here the CDR3 reads CASSFAFGGGAGAPGELFF. CDR3 bases: TGTGCCAGCAGTTTTGCTTTCGGAGGGGGCGCTGGGGCACCCGGGGAGCTGTTTTTT.

The chain joins TRBV7-9 to TRBJ1-2, with D possibly matching TRBD1 (6 bases). CDR1 and CDR2 from the germline V gene are SEHNR and FQNEAQ (reference sequence). V was pared by 9 bases and J by 4 bases, with 12 bases between. CDR3 length: 12 residues. CDR3 region: CASTGFLYGYTF. The CDR3 DNA reads as TGTGCCAGTACAGGGTTTCTCTATGGCTACACCTTC.

This clonotype was seen a handful of times. The rearrangement joins TRBV24-1 to TRBJ2-3; weak D call: TRBD1 (5 bases). Germline V CDR1 and CDR2: KGHDR, SFDVKD. This CDR3 is built from 14 residues. Trimming shortened V by 4 bases and J by 1 base, and 8 bases separated the two germline ends. The CDR3 region has the DNA TGTGCCACCAGTGAACAGGCCCGCACAGATACGCAGTATTTT. Amino acids: CATSEQARTDTQYF.

This clonotype has just a few counts. This sequence joins TRBV19 and TRBJ1-1; possible D gene TRBD1, 6 bases. V lost 7 bases and J 0 bases, leaving 12 bases between the germline ends. The germline CDR1 and CDR2 sequences are LNHDA and SQIVND (reference sequence). CDR3 length: 14 residues. CDR3 sequence: CASKGGRVNTEAFF. The CDR3 bases are TGTGCCAGTAAGGGGGGCCGAGTGAACACTGAAGCTTTCTTT.

This clonotype was observed a handful of times. This chain connects TRBV3-1 to TRBJ2-7, with TRBD2 matching 10 bases. V dropped 0 bases and J dropped 0; count of bases not matched to a gene: 8. From germline, CDR1 is LGHDT and CDR2 YNNKEL (reference sequence). The CDR3 has 18 amino acids. The CDR3 sequence is CASSQDRLAGRFSYEQYF. CDR3 nucleotide sequence: TGTGCCAGCAGCCAAGATCGACTAGCGGGCCGATTCTCCTACGAGCAGTACTTC.

The genes are TRBV10-3 and TRBJ1-1; 8 nucleotides agree with TRBD1. The CDR3 runs 14 residues. CDR1 is ENHRY, CDR2 SYGVKD, per germline. V lost 7 bases, J lost 3 bases, and 7 bases stayed unmatched. CDR3 region: CAIKRQGTDTEAFF. CDR3 in DNA: TGTGCCATCAAGAGACAGGGGACGGACACTGAAGCTTTCTTT.

This clonotype was observed a single time. The chain combines TRBV7-2 with TRBJ2-3, with TRBD1 matching over 8 bases. The CDR3 length is 17 residues. The J segment lost 6 bases and the V segment lost 2 bases, leaving 13 bases of the junction unmatched. From germline, CDR1 is SGHTA and CDR2 FQGNSA. CDR3 protein: CASSLWRTGKGVDTQYF. In DNA, the CDR3 is TGTGCCAGCAGCTTATGGAGGACAGGGAAGGGCGTGGATACGCAGTATTTT.

This clonotype has only a few counts. The chain joins TRBV19 to TRBJ1-2; no clear D. Trimming shortened V by 8 bases and J by 4 bases, and 8 bases separated the two germline ends. The germline V gene has CDR1 LNHDA and CDR2 SQIVND (reference sequence). There are 11 residues in the CDR3. The CDR3 is CASLTPYGYTF. DNA of the CDR3: TGTGCCAGTCTAACCCCCTATGGCTACACCTTC. Combining the CDR3 with reference TRBV19 and TRBJ1-2 gives the whole variable domain DGGITQSPKYLFRKEGQNVTLSCEQNLNHDAMYWYRQDPGQGLRLIYYSQIVNDFQKGDIAEGYSVSREKKESFPLTVTSAQKNPTAFYLCASLTPYGYTFGSGTRLTVV.

This clonotype was found once. V gene TRBV30 combines with J gene TRBJ1-1; possible D gene TRBD1, 5 bases. V was pared by 2 bases and J by 5 bases, with 18 bases between. Germline lookup yields CDR1 GTSNPN and CDR2 SVGIG (reference sequence). The CDR3 is 15 residues long. The CDR3 coding sequence is TGTGCCTGGAGTCGGGGGGGGGAGAGGAGGACTGAAGCTTTCTTT. Its translation is CAWSRGGERRTEAFF.

This clonotype was seen a handful of times. The rearrangement uses TRBV20-1 and TRBJ2-7; maybe TRBD2 (6 bases). V shed 0 bases and J shed 4 bases, with 13 bases lying between them. The CDR3 spans 14 residues. CDR1 is DFQATT and CDR2 is SNEGSKA in the germline V gene (reference sequence). The CDR3 DNA is TGCAGTGCTAGAGATTTGCAGCGGGCTTACGAGCAGTACTTC. This codes for CSARDLQRAYEQYF.

The chain has TRBV20-1 and TRBJ1-6; 7 nucleotides align to TRBD1. CDR1 is DFQATT, CDR2 SNEGSKA, per germline (reference sequence). The CDR3 loop spans 15 amino acids. With 6 bases clipped from V and 5 bases from J, the junction kept 10 bases outside the gene matches. Here the CDR3 reads CSARIRDRDNSPLHF. As DNA, the CDR3 is TGCAGTGCCAGAATCCGGGACAGAGATAATTCACCCCTCCACTTT.